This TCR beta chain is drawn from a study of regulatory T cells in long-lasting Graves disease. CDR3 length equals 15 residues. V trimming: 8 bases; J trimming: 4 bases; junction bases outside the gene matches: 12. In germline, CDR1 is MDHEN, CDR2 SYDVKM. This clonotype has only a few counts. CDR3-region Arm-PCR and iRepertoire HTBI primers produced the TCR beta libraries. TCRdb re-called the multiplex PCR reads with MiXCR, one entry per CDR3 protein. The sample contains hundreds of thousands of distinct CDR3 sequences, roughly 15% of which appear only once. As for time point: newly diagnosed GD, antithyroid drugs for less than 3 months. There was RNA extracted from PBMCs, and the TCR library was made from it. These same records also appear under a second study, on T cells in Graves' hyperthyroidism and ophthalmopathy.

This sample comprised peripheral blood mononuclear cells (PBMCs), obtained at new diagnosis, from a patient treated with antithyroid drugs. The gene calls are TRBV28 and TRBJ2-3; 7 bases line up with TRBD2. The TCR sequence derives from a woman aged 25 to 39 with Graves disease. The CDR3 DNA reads TGTGCCAGCCCCCCATGGGGGGGAAGGGCAGATACGCAGTATTTT. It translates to CASPPWGGRADTQYF.